A single sample gave rise to the 27 T cell receptor beta chains below, sequenced in a study of T cells after yellow fever vaccination. Via MiXCR, TCRdb re-called the 5' RACE reads, giving one row per CDR3 protein. Found here are hundreds of thousands of distinct CDR3 sequences, roughly an eighth of them singletons; the top ten hold 2.5% to 4%. The sequencing used CD4+ T cells sorted from PBMCs, collected 15 days after the yellow fever booster vaccination. The receptors come from a man aged 18 to 30 who received the YFV17D yellow fever vaccine.

This clonotype has just a few counts. This rearrangement joins TRBV7-9 to TRBJ1-2; weak D call: TRBD1 (6 bases). Germline V gene data show CDR1 as SEHNR and CDR2 as FQNEAQ (reference sequence). The CDR3 runs to 17 residues. V shed 3 bases and J shed 3 bases, with 20 bases lying between them. This chain's CDR3 is CASSFPRYRDFDYGYTF. The CDR3 bases are TGTGCCAGCAGCTTTCCCCGGTACAGGGATTTTGACTATGGCTACACCTTC.

V and J are TRBV6-1 and TRBJ2-3, with D tentatively TRBD2 (7 bases). Germline V gene lookup returns CDR1 MNHNS and CDR2 SASEGT. The CDR3 runs 16 residues. Between the trimmed V and J ends, which lost 0 bases and 4 bases, there was a span of 14 bases. CDR3: CASSEAGGPLPDTQYF. The DNA of the CDR3 is TGTGCCAGCAGTGAAGCGGGGGGGCCCCTCCCAGATACGCAGTATTTT.

This chain connects TRBV2 to TRBJ2-3; TRBD2 might be the D (7 bases). From germline, CDR1 is SNHLY and CDR2 FYNNEI. The germline V and J ends were trimmed by 8 bases and 1 base, with 16 bases remaining between them. The CDR3 has 15 residues. The CDR3: CASGGAVGGTDTQYF. The CDR3 DNA follows: TGTGCCAGCGGGGGGGCCGTCGGGGGCACAGATACGCAGTATTTT.

The genes are TRBV7-3 and TRBJ1-1, with 10 positions matching TRBD1. The CDR3 is 13 residues long. Germline trimming cut 6 bases from V and 7 bases from J; bases unmatched to any gene: 5. Germline CDR1 is SGHTA and CDR2 is FQGTGA. The CDR3 loop reads CASRPGQGSEAFF. The CDR3 DNA follows: TGTGCCAGCAGGCCGGGACAGGGGAGTGAAGCTTTCTTT.

This clonotype was detected only a few times. The chain employs TRBV11-2 and TRBJ2-1, with D hard to call. Germline values: CDR1 SGHAT, CDR2 FQNNGV. V was pared by 5 bases and J by 0 bases, with 17 bases between. This CDR3 spans 17 amino acids. The CDR3 here is CASSPRISPSSYNEQFF. For the CDR3, the DNA is TGTGCCAGCAGCCCCCGGATATCCCCGAGCTCCTACAATGAGCAGTTCTTC.

This clonotype appeared once. This chain uses TRBV9 with TRBJ1-3; TRBD1 might be the D (5 bases). The CDR3 extends over 14 amino acids. Germline CDR1 reads SGDLS; CDR2 reads YYNGEE. The V end lost 3 bases, the J end lost 5 bases, and 12 bases lay between the germline ends. The CDR3 loop is CASSAGLGRNTIYF. Written as DNA, the CDR3 is TGTGCCAGCAGCGCGGGACTGGGGAGAAACACCATATATTTT.

This clonotype was seen more than once but under ten times. The V call is TRBV10-3, the J call TRBJ1-2; 7 bases match TRBD1. CDR3 length: 14 amino acids. The J segment lost 4 bases and the V segment lost 6 bases, leaving 8 bases of the junction unmatched. CDR1 is ENHRY and CDR2 is SYGVKD in the germline V gene. DNA of the CDR3: TGTGCCATCAGCGGACAGGAAGGTGTCTATGGCTACACCTTC. This gives the protein CAISGQEGVYGYTF.

This clonotype was seen a handful of times. The chain joins TRBV19 to TRBJ1-4; no clear D. V dropped 5 bases and J dropped 8 bases, with 12 bases sitting between them. The CDR3 extends over 13 amino acids. Germline V gene lookup returns CDR1 LNHDA and CDR2 SQIVND (reference sequence). This chain's CDR3 is CASSSDRSEKLFF. In DNA, the CDR3 is TGTGCCAGTAGTTCGGACCGGTCCGAAAAACTGTTTTTT.

This clonotype has at least ten counts. The V and J genes are TRBV5-4 and TRBJ2-2; D is ambiguous. V lost 2 bases to trimming and J lost 1 base, with 6 bases between them. The CDR3 runs to 14 residues. Germline CDR1 SGHNT, CDR2 YYREEE (reference sequence). The CDR3, as DNA: TGTGCCAGCAGCTTAGCGCTGAACACCGGGGAGCTGTTTTTT. Its translation: CASSLALNTGELFF.

In its sample, this clonotype was seen a few times. V gene TRBV19 combines with J gene TRBJ1-4; no clear D. Trimming removed 8 bases at V and 0 bases at J, with 10 bases between. Germline V gene data show CDR1 as LNHDA and CDR2 as SQIVND (reference sequence). This CDR3 is 14 amino acids long. CDR3 amino acids: CASGPRTTNEKLFF. CDR3 in DNA: TGTGCCAGTGGGCCGCGAACAACTAATGAAAAACTGTTTTTT.

CDR3 bases: TGTGCCAGCAGCGCCAACTCCTACGAGCAGTACTTC. As protein: CASSANSYEQYF. V gene TRBV7-3 combines with J gene TRBJ2-7; D unresolved. V gave up 5 bases and J gave up 0 bases, with 5 bases separating them. The CDR3 loop spans 12 amino acids. Germline V lookup: CDR1 SGHTA, CDR2 FQGTGA.

This clonotype was recorded many times. J is TRBJ1-5 and V is TRBV7-2; D gene unclear. Looked up from germline, CDR1 is SGHTA and CDR2 is FQGNSA. V was trimmed by 1 base and J by 7 bases, leaving 14 bases between them. The CDR3 is 15 residues long. The CDR3 nucleotides are TGTGCCAGCAGCTTAGACGGGGTGAAGGGCCAGCCCCAGCATTTT. It codes for CASSLDGVKGQPQHF.

The chain couples TRBV25-1 to TRBJ2-3, with 8 nucleotides matching TRBD1. V dropped 4 bases and J dropped 6; count of bases not matched to a gene: 6. Germline-derived CDR1 and CDR2 are MGHDK and SYGVNS. The CDR3 is 14 residues long. Here the CDR3 DNA reads TGTGCCAGCAGTGCTACAGGGGGATTCGATACGCAGTATTTT. This encodes CASSATGGFDTQYF.

This clonotype was counted only a few times. The V gene is TRBV20-1, the J gene TRBJ2-3; D may be TRBD1 or TRBD2 (5 bases each). Germline V lookup: CDR1 DFQATT, CDR2 SNEGSKA (reference sequence). Trimming removed 6 bases at V and 2 bases at J, with 18 bases between. The CDR3 is made up of 15 amino acids. In nucleotides, the CDR3 is TGCAGTGCCCCTCGGGGCTCCCAGGTCACAGATACGCAGTATTTT. Amino acids: CSAPRGSQVTDTQYF.

The chain has TRBV2 and TRBJ2-5; D may be TRBD1 (6 bases). V was cut by 5 bases and J by 1 base, with 8 bases left in between. CDR1 is SNHLY, CDR2 FYNNEI, per germline. The CDR3 is 13 residues long. This CDR3 is CASSWDIQETQYF. The CDR3 DNA sequence: TGTGCCAGCAGTTGGGACATCCAAGAGACCCAGTACTTC.

This chain links TRBV6-1 with TRBJ1-3; possible D gene TRBD1, 5 bases. CDR3 length: 16 residues. Germline V gives CDR1 MNHNS, CDR2 SASEGT. With 6 bases removed from V and 2 bases from J, the gap between germline ends came to 17 bases. The CDR3 region has the DNA TGTGCCAGCAGCAAACCCCGTCAAGGGGCTGGAAACACCATATATTTT. Translation gives CASSKPRQGAGNTIYF.

The chain joins TRBV4-2 to TRBJ2-1; TRBD2 aligns across 10 bases. CDR3 size: 14 residues. Germline V gene lookup returns CDR1 LGHNA and CDR2 YNFKEQ. The V segment lost 4 bases and the J segment 7 bases; nucleotides outside the gene matches: 4. The CDR3 nucleotides are TGTGCCAGCAGCCTCAGAGCGGGGGGGAATGAGCAGTTCTTC. The encoded protein is CASSLRAGGNEQFF.

CDR3 nucleotides: TGTGCCAGCAGCTTATGGCCAGCGGGGGTACGGGAGCAGTTCTTC. It is translated as CASSLWPAGVREQFF. The chain carries TRBV7-2 and TRBJ2-1; 8 bases fit TRBD2. Germline V CDR1 and CDR2: SGHTA, FQGNSA. After removal of 2 bases from V and 10 bases from J, the junction contained 10 bases not matched to a gene. The length of the CDR3 is 15 residues.

This clonotype was observed a few times. This chain joins TRBV2 and TRBJ2-5, with 7 bases aligning to TRBD1. This CDR3 comprises 14 residues. Trimming took 0 bases from V and 4 from J; bases not matched to a gene: 2. Germline lookup yields CDR1 SNHLY and CDR2 FYNNEI. The CDR3 sequence is CASSEATGLETQYF. CDR3 bases: TGTGCCAGCAGTGAAGCGACAGGGCTAGAGACCCAGTACTTC.

The rearrangement links TRBV5-5 to TRBJ1-6, with D possibly matching TRBD1 (5 bases). The CDR3 length is 16 residues. The V end was cut by 0 bases, the J end by 8 bases, with 15 bases between. Germline V gene sequence: CDR1 SGHKS, CDR2 YYEKEE (reference sequence). CDR3 sequence reads: CASSLVRTPGDSPLHF. In nucleotides, the CDR3 is TGTGCCAGCAGCTTGGTTAGGACACCCGGGGATTCACCCCTCCACTTT.

There are a few counts of this clonotype. The V call is TRBV11-2, the J call TRBJ2-1; perhaps TRBD2 as D (5 bases). The CDR3 extends over 12 amino acids. Germline CDR1 SGHAT, CDR2 FQNNGV. V lost 5 bases and J lost 9, with 11 bases in between. The chain's CDR3 is CASSLARFEQFF. DNA for the CDR3: TGTGCCAGCAGCCTAGCCCGGTTTGAGCAGTTCTTC.

The chain's CDR3 is CASSPTPSGGVDEQFF. The CDR3 coding sequence is TGCGCCAGCAGCCCTACCCCCAGCGGGGGGGTTGATGAGCAGTTCTTC. The chain recombines TRBV4-3 with TRBJ2-1, with 10 nucleotides matching TRBD2. This CDR3 is 16 amino acids long. Per the germline V gene, CDR1 is LGHNA and CDR2 is YSLEER. V shed 4 bases, J shed 8 bases, and the junction held 11 bases outside the gene matches.

The rearrangement uses TRBV11-2 and TRBJ1-1; D remains ambiguous. Trimming pared 0 bases from V and 11 bases from J, leaving 13 bases between. Germline CDR1 SGHAT, CDR2 FQNNGV. The CDR3 has 13 residues. CDR3 amino acids: CASSLDMGGSAFF. Here the CDR3 DNA reads TGTGCCAGCAGCTTAGATATGGGCGGTAGCGCTTTCTTT.

This clonotype was seen only a few times. The V and J genes are TRBV28 and TRBJ2-3; 9 bases align to TRBD2. Germline values: CDR1 MDHEN, CDR2 SYDVKM. The length of the CDR3 is 15 residues. Germline trimming cut 4 bases from V and 5 bases from J; bases unmatched to any gene: 7. The CDR3 loop is CASSSQRGAGDTQYF. As DNA, the CDR3 is TGTGCCAGCAGTTCCCAGCGGGGGGCGGGAGATACGCAGTATTTT.

This chain links TRBV7-2 with TRBJ1-2; D might be TRBD1 (6 bases). The germline V gene has CDR1 SGHTA and CDR2 FQGNSA. V was pared by 4 bases and J by 6 bases, with 18 bases between. This CDR3 has 15 amino acids. For the CDR3, the DNA is TGTGCCAGCAGCTCCGGGGGGGCCATCAGTAATGGCTACACCTTC. The encoded protein is CASSSGGAISNGYTF.

This clonotype has only a few counts. The chain recombines TRBV7-2 with TRBJ1-2; 8 bases are shared with TRBD1. Trimming took 1 base from V and 4 from J; bases not matched to a gene: 5. Looked up from germline, CDR1 is SGHTA and CDR2 is FQGNSA. This CDR3 spans 15 amino acids. The CDR3: CASSLDFDRGYGYTF. DNA for the CDR3: TGTGCCAGCAGCTTAGACTTCGACAGGGGCTATGGCTACACCTTC.

This clonotype was observed a few times. This chain joins TRBV28 and TRBJ1-6; D ambiguous. There are 15 residues in the CDR3. V was cut by 7 bases and J by 5 bases, with 15 bases left in between. CDR1 and CDR2 (germline): MDHEN, SYDVKM. DNA of the CDR3: TGTGCCAGCAAGTCGAATGGACCCCATAATTCACCCCTCCACTTT. It is translated as CASKSNGPHNSPLHF. Supplemented by reference TRBV28 and TRBJ1-6, the full variable domain reads DVKVTQSSRYLVKRTGEKVFLECVQDMDHENMFWYRQDPGLGLRLIYFSYDVKMKEKGDIPEGYSVSREKKERFSLILESASTNQTSMYLCASKSNGPHNSPLHFGNGTRLTVT.